This T cell receptor (beta chain) was identified during a study of cytomegalovirus exposure and HLA in healthy donors. The PCR used 60 Vbeta and 13 Jbeta primers. Here immunoSEQ multiplex PCR was the method, and the copy in TCRdb shows in-frame clones only, minus some. The sample records roughly 200,000 clones, 70% to 90% being singletons. This CDR3 region has 13 residues. The V gene's germline CDR1 is WNHNN and CDR2 SYGVQD (reference sequence). Losses at the gene ends were 11 bases for V and 8 bases for J; bases not matched to a gene: 11. This clone has more than one count but fewer than ten. The chain has TRBV10-1 and TRBJ2-1; 8 bases are shared with TRBD1. What was sequenced was PBMCs. This receptor was taken from a woman aged 50 to 60 in good health and CMV-seronegative. Here the CDR3 reads CAVLGQGSDEQFF. Written as DNA, the CDR3 is TGCGCCGTCCTTGGACAGGGCTCCGATGAGCAGTTCTTC.